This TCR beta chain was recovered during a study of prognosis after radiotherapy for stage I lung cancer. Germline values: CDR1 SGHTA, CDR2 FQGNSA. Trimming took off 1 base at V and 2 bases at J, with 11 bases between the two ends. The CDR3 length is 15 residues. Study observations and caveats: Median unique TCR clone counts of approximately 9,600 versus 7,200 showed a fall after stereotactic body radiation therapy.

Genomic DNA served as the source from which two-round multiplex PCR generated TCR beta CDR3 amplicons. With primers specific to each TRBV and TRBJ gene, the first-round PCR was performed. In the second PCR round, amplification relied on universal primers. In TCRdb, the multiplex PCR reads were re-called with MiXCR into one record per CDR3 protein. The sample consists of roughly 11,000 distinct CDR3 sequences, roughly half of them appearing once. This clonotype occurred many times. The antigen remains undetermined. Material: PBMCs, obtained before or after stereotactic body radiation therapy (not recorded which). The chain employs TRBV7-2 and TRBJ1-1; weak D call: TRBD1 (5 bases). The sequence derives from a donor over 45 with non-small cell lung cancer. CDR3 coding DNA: TGTGCCAGCAGCTTAGTAGGAGGGACTAACACTGAAGCTTTCTTT. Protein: CASSLVGGTNTEAFF.